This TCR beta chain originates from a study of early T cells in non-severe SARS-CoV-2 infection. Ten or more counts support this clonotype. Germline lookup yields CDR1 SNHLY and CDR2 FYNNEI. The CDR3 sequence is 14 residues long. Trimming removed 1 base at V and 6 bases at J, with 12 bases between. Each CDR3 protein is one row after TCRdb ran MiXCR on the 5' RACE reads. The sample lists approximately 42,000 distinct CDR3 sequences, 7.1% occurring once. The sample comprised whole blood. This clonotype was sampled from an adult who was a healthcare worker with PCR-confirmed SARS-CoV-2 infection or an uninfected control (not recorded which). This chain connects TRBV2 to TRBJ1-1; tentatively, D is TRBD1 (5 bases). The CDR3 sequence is CASSEVRGYAEAFF. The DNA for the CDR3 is TGTGCCAGCAGTGAAGTTCGGGGGTACGCTGAAGCTTTCTTT. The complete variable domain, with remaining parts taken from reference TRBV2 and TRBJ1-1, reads EPEVTQTPSHQVTQMGQEVILRCVPISNHLYFYWYRQILGQKVEFLVSFYNNEISEKSEIFDDQFSVERPDGSNFTLKIRSTKLEDSAMYFCASSEVRGYAEAFFGQGTRLTVV.